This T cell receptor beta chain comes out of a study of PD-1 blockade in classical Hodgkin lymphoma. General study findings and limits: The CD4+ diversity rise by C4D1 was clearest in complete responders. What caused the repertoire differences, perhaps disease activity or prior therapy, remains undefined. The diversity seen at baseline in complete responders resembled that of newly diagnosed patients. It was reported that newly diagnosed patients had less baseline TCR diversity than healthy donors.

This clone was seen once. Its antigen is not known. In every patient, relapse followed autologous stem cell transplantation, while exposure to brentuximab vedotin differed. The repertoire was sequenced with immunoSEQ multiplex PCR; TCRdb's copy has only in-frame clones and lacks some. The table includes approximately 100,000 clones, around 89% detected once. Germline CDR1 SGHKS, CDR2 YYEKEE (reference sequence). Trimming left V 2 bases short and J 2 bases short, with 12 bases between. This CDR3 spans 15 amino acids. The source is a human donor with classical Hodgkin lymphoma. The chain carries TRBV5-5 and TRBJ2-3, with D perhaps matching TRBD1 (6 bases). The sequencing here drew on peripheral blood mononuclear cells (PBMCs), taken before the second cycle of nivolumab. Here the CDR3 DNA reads TGTGCCAGCAGCTTATCGGACAGACCCACAGATACGCAGTATTTT. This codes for CASSLSDRPTDTQYF.